The 19 T cell receptor beta chains reported below all come from one sample, sequenced in a study of T-cell memory formation after mild COVID-19. TCRdb re-called the 5' RACE reads with MiXCR, one entry per CDR3 protein. Here the sample spans 350,000 to 500,000 distinct CDR3 sequences, more than 20% being singletons. Material for sequencing was PBMCs or a T cell subset sorted from them (not recorded which). These receptor sequences come from an adult woman who had mild COVID-19 (a few samples of this study predate the infection). Cell type and time point are not known.

The V and J genes are TRBV7-2 and TRBJ2-2, with TRBD2 matching over 7 bases. Per the germline V gene, CDR1 is SGHTA and CDR2 is FQGNSA. This CDR3 is built from 16 residues. Germline trimming cut 5 bases from V and 0 bases from J; bases unmatched to any gene: 6. This chain's CDR3 is CASSPYSGANTGELFF. The CDR3 DNA reads as TGTGCCAGCAGCCCGTACAGCGGGGCGAACACCGGGGAGCTGTTTTTT.

The chain employs TRBV6-2 or TRBV6-3 and TRBJ1-2; D might be TRBD1 (6 bases). Germline CDR1 reads MNHEY; CDR2 reads SVGEGT. CDR3 length: 15 amino acids. Trimming shortened V by 0 bases and J by 4 bases, and 12 bases separated the two germline ends. CDR3 coding DNA: TGTGCCAGCAGTTACTCGGGGGCCTATCTCTATGGCTACACCTTC. This translates into CASSYSGAYLYGYTF.

The rearrangement uses TRBV3-2 and TRBJ2-1; the table's D call of TRBD2 was not tested on the DNA. TRBV3-2 is a documented pseudogene. There are 17 residues in the CDR3. CDR3 sequence (DNA): TGTGCCAGCAGCCAAGCTCCCGGGGAGGGCGGGTACAATGAGCAGTTCTTC. It is translated as CASSQAPGEGGYNEQFF.

There are a few counts of this clonotype. This chain links TRBV7-9 with TRBJ2-7; no clear D. The CDR3 extends over 12 amino acids. Germline V gene data show CDR1 as SEHNR and CDR2 as FQNEAQ (reference sequence). Trimming left V 5 bases short and J 2 bases short, with 7 bases between. The DNA of the CDR3 is TGTGCCAGCAGCACCAGACCCTACGAGCAGTACTTC. This codes for CASSTRPYEQYF.

The sample holds a few counts of this clonotype. The chain combines TRBV20-1 with TRBJ2-7, with TRBD2 matching over 9 bases. Germline CDR1 DFQATT, CDR2 SNEGSKA (reference sequence). V was pared by 6 bases and J by 2 bases, with 8 bases of the junction left unmatched. The CDR3 loop spans 14 amino acids. CDR3 loop: CSAERLAETYEQYF. CDR3 sequence (DNA): TGCAGTGCCGAAAGACTAGCGGAGACCTACGAGCAGTACTTC.

The V gene is TRBV7-9, the J gene TRBJ2-2; D not resolved. V was cut by 5 bases and J by 10 bases, with 11 bases left in between. This CDR3 comprises 12 residues. Germline V gene lookup returns CDR1 SEHNR and CDR2 FQNEAQ (reference sequence). The CDR3 bases are TGTGCCAGCAGCATGGACCTCGCGGAGCTGTTTTTT. Its translation is CASSMDLAELFF.

The genes are TRBV7-7 and TRBJ2-2; the match to TRBD2 covers 7 bases. Germline CDR1 SSHAT, CDR2 FNYEAQ (reference sequence). CDR3 length: 16 residues. CDR3 sequence reads: CASGPGRLLEAGELFF. The CDR3 bases are TGTGCTAGCGGGCCGGGACGTCTCCTAGAAGCCGGGGAGCTGTTTTTT.

This clonotype was counted only a few times. The genes are TRBV11-2 and TRBJ2-1; no clear D. The V end lost 1 base, the J end lost 8 bases, and 15 bases lay between the germline ends. This CDR3 spans 15 amino acids. The germline gives CDR1 SGHAT, CDR2 FQNNGV. This CDR3 is CASSLVGLIWDEQFF. CDR3 sequence (DNA): TGTGCCAGCAGCTTAGTAGGGTTGATTTGGGATGAGCAGTTCTTC. Variable domain in full (rest from reference TRBV11-2 and TRBJ2-1): EAGVAQSPRYKIIEKRQSVAFWCNPISGHATLYWYQQILGQGPKLLIQFQNNGVVDDSQLPKDRFSAERLKGVDSTLKIQPAKLEDSAVYLCASSLVGLIWDEQFFGPGTRLTVL.

V and J are TRBV7-8 and TRBJ1-2, with TRBD1 matching 7 bases. This CDR3 spans 14 amino acids. CDR1 and CDR2 (germline): SGHVS, FQNEAQ. The V gene end was trimmed by 2 bases and the J gene end by 8 bases; junction bases not matched to a gene: 8. The CDR3 region is CASSLLVGGGGYTF. The CDR3 DNA reads TGTGCCAGCAGCTTACTCGTGGGAGGGGGCGGCTACACCTTC.

This clonotype has only a few counts. The chain combines TRBV3-1 with TRBJ2-4; no definite D call. Trimming removed 1 base from V and 9 bases from J, with 13 bases in between. The CDR3 runs to 14 residues. Germline V gene data show CDR1 as LGHDT and CDR2 as YNNKEL (reference sequence). Written as DNA, the CDR3 is TGTGCCAGCAGCCAAGGTAGTAAGGCAAGCATTCAGTACTTC. It encodes CASSQGSKASIQYF.

The chain has TRBV7-8 and TRBJ1-1; 11 bases agree with TRBD1. Germline CDR1 SGHVS, CDR2 FQNEAQ. This CDR3 is built from 15 residues. V trimming: 1 base; J trimming: 5 bases; junction bases outside the gene matches: 3. Written as DNA, the CDR3 is TGTGCCAGCAGCTTAGGTGGGACAGGGGGAACTGAAGCTTTCTTT. Translation: CASSLGGTGGTEAFF.

This clonotype was detected a few times. The rearrangement uses TRBV5-1 and TRBJ2-7; D is possibly TRBD2 (5 bases). The CDR3 runs to 14 residues. With 0 bases removed from V and 3 bases from J, the gap between germline ends came to 10 bases. CDR1 is SGHRS and CDR2 is YFSETQ in the germline V gene. CDR3 in DNA: TGCGCCAGCAGCTTGGGTAGCGCGGACTACGAGCAGTACTTC. The encoded protein is CASSLGSADYEQYF.

The gene calls are TRBV6-5 and TRBJ1-4; no reliable D call. Germline V gene data show CDR1 as MNHEY and CDR2 as SVGAGI. V lost 0 bases, J lost 7 bases, and 12 bases lay in between. The CDR3 contains 15 residues. The CDR3 DNA follows: TGTGCCAGCAGTTACTCGGGCCCGCCCCCTGAAAAACTGTTTTTT. It is translated as CASSYSGPPPEKLFF.

This clonotype was detected only a few times. The CDR3 DNA reads as TGTGCCAGCAGACTGTTGGGGGATGGCTACACCTTC. Encoded protein: CASRLLGDGYTF. This chain uses TRBV12-3 or TRBV12-4 with TRBJ1-2, with D possibly being TRBD1 (5 bases). Trimming stripped 6 bases from V and 6 bases from J, with 11 bases between. The CDR3 consists of 12 residues.

The sample holds a few counts of this clonotype. The chain couples TRBV15 to TRBJ2-7; 7 nucleotides match TRBD2. CDR3 length: 15 residues. The ends lost 5 bases at V and 0 bases at J; junction bases unmatched: 7. Germline CDR1 reads LNHNV; CDR2 reads YYDKDF (reference sequence). The CDR3 nucleotides read TGTGCCACCAGCTCGGGACTACCGCTCTCCTACGAGCAGTACTTC. It specifies CATSSGLPLSYEQYF.

There are a few counts of this clonotype. The chain recombines TRBV6-5 with TRBJ1-2, with D unresolved. The germline CDR1 and CDR2 sequences are MNHEY and SVGAGI. The CDR3 extends over 12 amino acids. V was pared by 2 bases and J by 8 bases, with 9 bases between. CDR3 bases: TGTGCCAGCAGTTACGACGGCAGAGGCTACACCTTC. Translating it yields CASSYDGRGYTF.

This chain joins TRBV29-1 and TRBJ2-3; D is possibly TRBD1 or TRBD2 (5 bases each). The CDR3 is 14 residues long. CDR1 is SQVTM and CDR2 is ANQGSEA in the germline V gene. Trimming cost V 3 bases and J 5 bases, with 15 bases left between them. The CDR3 region has the DNA TGCAGCGTTGATGGGTTGAGGGGCAGAGATACGCAGTATTTT. The encoded protein is CSVDGLRGRDTQYF.

This chain joins TRBV12-3 or TRBV12-4 and TRBJ2-5; 7 bases agree with TRBD2. V lost 6 bases and J lost 4; bases outside the gene matches: 11. The CDR3 contains 15 residues. The CDR3 nucleotides read TGTGCCAGCAGCTCAAGGGAGGGGAGGGGAGAGACCCAGTACTTC. It encodes CASSSREGRGETQYF.

This clonotype came up a few times. The chain carries TRBV24-1 and TRBJ1-5; possible D gene TRBD1, 5 bases. In germline, CDR1 is KGHDR, CDR2 SFDVKD. With 6 bases removed from V and 9 bases from J, the gap between germline ends came to 14 bases. CDR3 size: 13 residues. The CDR3 here is CATSPGTGSPQHF. DNA of the CDR3: TGTGCCACCAGTCCCGGGACCGGATCGCCCCAGCATTTT.